This T cell receptor beta chain came from a study of shared clonotypes between healthy human individuals. For this clone: Its specificity is not known.

Between the trimmed V and J ends, which lost 9 bases and 5 bases, there was a span of 14 bases. CDR3 size: 13 residues. The V gene's germline CDR1 is KGHSH and CDR2 LQKENI. Produced via immunoSEQ multiplex PCR; TCRdb's table is partial and in-frame only. This table holds roughly 1,500,000 clones, 95% to 99% found once. Study findings and constraints: The authors expected sequencing depth to affect clonotype sharing among donors. Among the subsets, naive ones generally showed larger estimated richness than memory ones. Sharing across four donors was highest in naive CD4 (roughly 5%) and lowest in memory CD8 (about 0.4%).

The TCR originated in a man between 25 and 39 years old in good health. The sequenced material came from naive CD4+ T cells sorted from blood. Subset specified: CD45RA+ positively selected. The chain combines TRBV18 with TRBJ2-1; no firm D call. In DNA, the CDR3 is TGTGCCAGTACGGCGGCACTCAACAATGAGCAGTTCTTC. Translated: CASTAALNNEQFF.